This is a list of T cell receptor beta chains from one sample in a study of CD8+ T cells in alopecia areata. The assay was immunoSEQ multiplex PCR, and TCRdb's table has in-frame clones only and misses some. The table shows fewer than 250,000 clones, with around 60% occurring only once. The source was CD4+ T cells sorted from blood, collected at week 4, from a patient treated with tofacitinib. These receptors all stem from a human donor with alopecia areata. The CDR3 runs from the conserved cysteine through the conserved F or W. The D gene is left open where the match is weak. Clone size is shown for a subset of rows, as once, few, many or a class of expanded clone.

V	size	J	D	DNA	CDR3
TRBV7-9	NA	TRBJ2-6	TRBD1	TGTGCCCTGTGGGGGACAGGGCCCTCTGGGGCCAACGTCCTGACTTTC	CALWGTGPSGANVLTF
TRBV6-1	NA	TRBJ2-1	NA	TGTGCCAGCAGTGATGGCGGGACGAGTTACAATGAGCAGTTCTTC	CASSDGGTSYNEQFF
TRBV25-1	NA	TRBJ1-2	TRBD1	TGTGCCAGCAGTGCAGGGGGCTATGGCTACACCTCCTTC	CASSAGGYGYTSF
TRBV30	NA	TRBJ2-7	NA	TGTGCCTGGAGTGTACGGGTCAGGGGTGGCTACGAGCAGTACTTC	CAWSVRVRGGYEQYF
TRBV30	NA	TRBJ2-3	NA	TGTGCCTGGAGTAGGAACGCCGGGGATACGCAGTATTTT	CAWSRNAGDTQYF
TRBV7-9	NA	TRBJ2-2	NA	TGTGCCAGCAGCTTTTCCGGACGGACCTGGCTCGGGGAGCTGTTTTTT	CASSFSGRTWLGELFF
TRBV18	NA	TRBJ2-3	NA	TGTGCCAGCTCACCCCCGGTGGGCCGCGGAGATACGCAGTATTTT	CASSPPVGRGDTQYF
TRBV6-1	few	TRBJ1-5	NA	TGTGCCAGCAGTGACAGGGTTAATCAGCCCCAGCATTTT	CASSDRVNQPQHF
TRBV11-2	NA	TRBJ2-1	NA	TGTGCCAGCAGCCCCGACCCTAGAAATGAGCAGTTCTTC	CASSPDPRNEQFF
TRBV7-2	few	TRBJ2-1	NA	TGTGCCAGCAGCTTAGAAATTTTCAGGGGCGGGATCTACAATGAGCAGTTCTTC	CASSLEIFRGGIYNEQFF
TRBV7-2	once	TRBJ2-5	NA	TGTGCCAGCAGCTTAGTTAACGGCCCCCAAGAGACCCAGTACTTC	CASSLVNGPQETQYF
TRBV28	NA	TRBJ2-3	NA	TGTGCCAGCAGTTTAGGAGGGACAGATACGCAGTATTTT	CASSLGGTDTQYF
TRBV30	few	TRBJ1-1	NA	TGTGCCTGGCTATTTCCTGGAACAGCGACTTTTATCATGAACACTGAAGCTTTCTTT	CAWLFPGTATFIMNTEAFF
TRBV18	NA	TRBJ2-2	TRBD1	TGTGCCAGCTCACCCCCGGGGACAGGGGGCCGAACCGGGGAGCTGTTTTTT	CASSPPGTGGRTGELFF
TRBV6-5	NA	TRBJ2-1	TRBD2	TGTGCCAGCAGTCAAAGCGGGAGGGATTACAATGAGCAGTTCTTC	CASSQSGRDYNEQFF
TRBV2	once	TRBJ2-7	TRBD1	TGTGCCAGCAGGGTGGACAGGGCGGTCGACGAGCAGTACTTC	CASRVDRAVDEQYF
TRBV19	NA	TRBJ1-5	NA	TGTGCCAGTCGTAAGCTACAGGACTATAGCAATCAGCCCCAGCATTTT	CASRKLQDYSNQPQHF